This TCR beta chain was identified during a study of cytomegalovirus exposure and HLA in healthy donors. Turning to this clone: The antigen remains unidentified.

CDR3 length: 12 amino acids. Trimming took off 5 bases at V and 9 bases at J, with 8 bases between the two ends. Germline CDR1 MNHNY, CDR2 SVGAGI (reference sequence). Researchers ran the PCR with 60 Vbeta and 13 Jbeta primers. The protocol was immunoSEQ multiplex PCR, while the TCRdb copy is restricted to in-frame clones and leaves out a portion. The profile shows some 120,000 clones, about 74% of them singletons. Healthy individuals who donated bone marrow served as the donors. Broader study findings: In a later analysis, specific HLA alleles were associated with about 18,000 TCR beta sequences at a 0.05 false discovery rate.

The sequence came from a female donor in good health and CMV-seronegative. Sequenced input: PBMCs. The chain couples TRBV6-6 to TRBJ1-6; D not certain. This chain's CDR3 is CASSRPGSPLHF. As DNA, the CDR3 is TGTGCCAGCAGTCGTCCGGGTTCACCCCTCCACTTT.